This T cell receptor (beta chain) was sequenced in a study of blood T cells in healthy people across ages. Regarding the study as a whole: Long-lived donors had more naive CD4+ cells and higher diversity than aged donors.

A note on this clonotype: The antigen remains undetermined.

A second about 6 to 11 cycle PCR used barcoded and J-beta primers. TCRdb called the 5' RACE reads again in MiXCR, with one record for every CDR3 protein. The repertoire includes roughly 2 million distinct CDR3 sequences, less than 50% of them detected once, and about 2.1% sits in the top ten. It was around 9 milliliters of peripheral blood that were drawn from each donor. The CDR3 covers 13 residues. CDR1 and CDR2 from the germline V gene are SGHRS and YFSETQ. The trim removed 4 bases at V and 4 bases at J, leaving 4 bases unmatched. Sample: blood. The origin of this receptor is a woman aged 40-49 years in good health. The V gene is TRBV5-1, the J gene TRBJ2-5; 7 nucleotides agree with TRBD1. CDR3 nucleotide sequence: TGCGCCAGCAGCATGGACAGGCCAGAGACCCAGTACTTC. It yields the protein CASSMDRPETQYF.